A single TCR beta chain is shown here with its context. In terms of age and location, participants ranged from roughly 18 to 95 years and lived in about two dozen US areas. Contact with a PCR-confirmed or clinician-diagnosed COVID-19 case occurred within 2 weeks of entry. The V and J ends lost 1 base and 8 bases respectively, with 16 bases between them. CDR1 SGDLS and CDR2 YYNGEE come from the germline V gene. CDR3 length: 15 amino acids. The sample originates from a study of blood T cell repertoires in COVID-19. Assay used: immunoSEQ multiplex PCR; TCRdb lists only in-frame clones, some missing. The sample has approximately 400,000 clones, approximately 90% seen once.

Sequenced input: PBMCs or T cells enriched from blood (not recorded which). The receptor was derived from a woman in her 40s who had been exposed to COVID-19. The V and J genes are TRBV9 and TRBJ1-3, with a possible D match to TRBD1 (6 bases). The CDR3 DNA reads TGTGCCAGCAGCGTACAGACAGCCCCAGGGGACACCATATATTTT. This translates into CASSVQTAPGDTIYF.